This is a list of T cell receptor beta chains from one sample in a study of regulatory T cells in long-lasting Graves disease. TCRdb processed the multiplex PCR reads anew with MiXCR; each CDR3 protein has one entry. Altogether some 450,000 distinct CDR3 sequences are present, around 17% being singletons, with the ten largest covering about 10%. The sample was also linked to a second study, of T cells in Graves' hyperthyroidism and ophthalmopathy.

The specimen comprised peripheral blood mononuclear cells (PBMCs), sampled at new diagnosis, from a patient treated with antithyroid drugs. The source is a woman aged 25 to 39 with Graves disease. Each CDR3 is given without its conserved first and last residue. The size of a clone is reported for some rows only, either as once, few or many, or as a class for expanded clones.

cdr3_length clone_size v_call cdr3_aa
15 many TRBV11-1 ASSLGREGQLDNEQF
12 - TRBV27 ASSSGTSGNEQY
13 many TRBV18 ASSPEDAANEKLF
16 many TRBV6-1 ASSGNRDSYSYNSPLH
11 many TRBV20-1 SAQAGGTYEQY
13 - TRBV20-1 SARDRDRGWQPQH
13 many TRBV5-1 ASSLDGDSNQPQH
14 many TRBV27 ASSRLGYPSYNEQF
14 - TRBV12-3/TRBV12-4 ASSPSDRAGANVLT
12 many TRBV6-1 ASSGQAFNYGYT
9 many TRBV28 ASSLGYEQY
11 many TRBV6-1 AAGEGTGDEQY
12 few TRBV7-2 ASKIGLAGAEQF
13 - TRBV10-3 AISGTGGDRFEQY
12 many TRBV18 ASLRGTGDTEAF
9 many TRBV20-1 SAGMNTEAF
12 many TRBV6-1 ASSEAGSYNEQF
12 many TRBV28 ASSFEQGVYGYT
15 many TRBV11-2 ASSLGAGQFLTDTQY
13 - TRBV29-1 SVEGQGAGTGELF
12 few TRBV5-1 ASSLEVPSREQY